This T cell receptor (beta chain) stems from a study of response to subunit inactivated influenza vaccine. Study observations and caveats: It was the authors' suggestion that each seasonal influenza vaccination recruits few new T cells.

This clonotype came up a few times. The antigen is not known. TCRdb reprocessed the RT-PCR reads with MiXCR, giving one entry per CDR3 protein. In the table there are 280,000 or so distinct CDR3 sequences, just over 20% of which are singletons. The TCR comes from a man between 50 and 69 years old who received an inactivated influenza vaccine. This specimen was PBMCs from blood, taken 21 months after vaccination.

For the CDR3, the DNA is TGTGCCAGCAGTTACTCGACCGCGAGGACAGCAGCTTTCTTT. Its translation is CASSYSTARTAAFF. This chain connects TRBV6-5 to TRBJ1-1; possible D gene TRBD1, 6 bases. The CDR3 is 14 residues long. Per the germline V gene, CDR1 is MNHEY and CDR2 is SVGAGI. V lost 0 bases and J 10 bases, leaving 15 bases between the germline ends.